These 10 T cell receptor beta chains share one sample of origin, sequenced in a study of T cell repertoires in cytomegalovirus infection. MiXCR, applied by TCRdb to the reads, yields one record per CDR3 protein. The sample yields approximately 250,000 distinct CDR3 sequences, 9% to 15% seen once. Specimen: PBMCs. The source is a human donor in good health (CMV status not recorded). Some clones in this sample may be carry-over from other donors' samples.

This clonotype was recorded at least ten times. V and J are TRBV5-1 and TRBJ1-2, with D possibly TRBD1 on 5 matching bases. Trimming took 3 bases from V and 6 from J, leaving 21 bases between them. Germline-derived CDR1 and CDR2 are SGHRS and YFSETQ. The CDR3 spans 16 residues. CDR3 sequence reads: CASSSEGDPGLDGYTF. Written as DNA, the CDR3 is TGCGCCAGCAGCTCCGAGGGAGACCCGGGGCTGGATGGCTACACCTTC.

This clonotype has ten or more counts. This chain links TRBV4-3 with TRBJ1-6, with D unclear. V was pared by 0 bases and J by 10 bases, with 13 bases between. Germline-derived CDR1 and CDR2 are LGHNA and YSLEER. This CDR3 contains 15 residues. The CDR3 sequence: CASSQDPSGVSPLHF. The CDR3 DNA is TGCGCCAGCAGCCAAGATCCCAGTGGGGTATCACCCCTCCACTTT.

This clonotype came up many times. The rearrangement joins TRBV7-2 to TRBJ1-2; 9 nucleotides line up with TRBD1. V trimming: 8 bases; J trimming: 14 bases; junction bases outside the gene matches: 12. Per germline, CDR1 SGHTA and CDR2 FQGNSA. The CDR3 consists of 12 residues. The CDR3 is CASPGTGLLLTF. For the CDR3, the DNA is TGTGCCAGCCCCGGGACAGGGCTCCTTCTGACCTTC.

This chain links TRBV6-1 with TRBJ2-2, with 9 nucleotides matching TRBD2. After removal of 5 bases from V and 4 bases from J, the junction contained 11 bases not matched to a gene. The CDR3 is 17 amino acids. Germline V lookup: CDR1 MNHNS, CDR2 SASEGT. CDR3 nucleotides: TGTGCCAGCAGTCACTATCCCGGCGGGAGGGGCACCGGGGAGCTGTTTTTT. It is translated as CASSHYPGGRGTGELFF.

This rearrangement joins TRBV2 to TRBJ2-3; the D is unclear. V was trimmed by 4 bases and J by 8 bases, leaving 13 bases between them. Germline values: CDR1 SNHLY, CDR2 FYNNEI. The CDR3 sequence is 13 residues long. The CDR3 region has the DNA TGTGCCAGCAGTGTTAGTCCCTCGGGTACGCAGTATTTT. It codes for CASSVSPSGTQYF.

In its sample, this clonotype was seen many times. The J gene is TRBJ1-2, the V gene TRBV7-2, with D possibly matching TRBD1 (6 bases). Germline V lookup: CDR1 SGHTA, CDR2 FQGNSA. This CDR3 is built from 12 residues. Trimming took 1 base from V and 7 from J, leaving 7 bases between them. CDR3 coding DNA: TGTGCCAGCAGCTTAGTAGGGGGTGGCTACACCTTC. Encoded protein: CASSLVGGGYTF. Full variable domain (outside the CDR3, taken from reference TRBV7-2 and TRBJ1-2): GAGVSQSPSNKVTEKGKDVELRCDPISGHTALYWYRQSLGQGLEFLIYFQGNSAPDKSGLPSDRFSAERTGGSVSTLTIQRTQQEDSAVYLCASSLVGGGYTFGSGTRLTVV.

V gene TRBV5-1 combines with J gene TRBJ2-3; 7 positions agree with TRBD1. J gave up 5 bases and V 2 bases, and 5 bases lay outside the gene matches. There are 14 residues in the CDR3. Germline V CDR1 and CDR2: SGHRS, YFSETQ. The DNA of the CDR3 is TGCGCCAGCAGCTTCCGGCGGACAGGAGATACGCAGTATTTT. This encodes CASSFRRTGDTQYF.

The table lists this clonotype with many counts. The junction and the germline gene differ at one end; a read error may be behind it. V is TRBV7-2 and J is TRBJ1-5; maybe TRBD1 (5 bases). Germline CDR1 reads SGHTA; CDR2 reads FQGNSA. The CDR3 extends over 15 amino acids. CDR3 bases: TGTGCCAGCAGCGTAGCGGGGGGGGGCAATCAGCCCCAGCATTTT. Translation: CASSVAGGGNQPQHF.

This clonotype has at least ten counts. This chain connects TRBV4-3 to TRBJ1-4, with D possibly being TRBD1 (5 bases). Looked up from germline, CDR1 is LGHNA and CDR2 is YSLEER. The CDR3 spans 17 residues. V was pared by 0 bases and J by 7 bases, with 18 bases between. CDR3: CASSQDNYGTGSEKLFF. The CDR3 DNA is TGCGCCAGCAGCCAAGATAATTACGGGACCGGGTCTGAAAAACTGTTTTTT.

The J gene is TRBJ2-5, the V gene TRBV30; a weak D match, TRBD2 (5 bases). V was shortened by 0 bases and J by 5 bases, with 7 bases between the two germline ends. Per the germline V gene, CDR1 is GTSNPN and CDR2 is SVGIG (reference sequence). The CDR3 contains 12 residues. This CDR3 reads CAWSVRRETQYF. The CDR3 nucleotides are TGTGCCTGGAGTGTAAGGAGGGAGACCCAGTACTTC.